In its sample, the clone carrying this TCR beta chain was seen a few times. The target antigen is unknown. The data were obtained in a study of tumour-infiltrating T cells in Burkitt lymphoma. Study-wide context: Patients covered every epidemiological subtype of Burkitt lymphoma. Survival, overall and progression-free, tracked with productive clonality.

Sequencing used immunoSEQ multiplex PCR; TCRdb keeps in-frame clones, though not all of them. The sample lists roughly 3,700 clones; about 19% were seen once. Study-level points and caveats: Public clonotypes, several, appeared across numerous Burkitt lymphoma patients.

Trimming cost V 7 bases and J 4 bases, with 15 bases left between them. CDR1 and CDR2 from the germline V gene are SGHRS and YFSETQ. The CDR3 loop spans 13 amino acids. The specimen was tumor tissue. The chain carries TRBV5-1 and TRBJ2-7; no clear D. The receptor's source is a human donor with Burkitt lymphoma. The CDR3 DNA is TGCGCCAGCTCGGTCCGATCAGAGTACGAGCAGTACTTC. Its translation is CASSVRSEYEQYF.